This entry lists 9 T cell receptor beta chains sequenced from one sample in a study of blood T cell repertoires in COVID-19. Profiled with immunoSEQ multiplex PCR; TCRdb holds only in-frame clones, not every one. The profile shows 140,000 to 150,000 clones, 88% of them singletons. Sequencing input: peripheral blood. These receptors were collected from a human donor in a cohort sampled during active COVID-19.

The rearrangement joins TRBV6-5 to TRBJ1-2; weak D call: TRBD1 (6 bases). V gave up 6 bases and J gave up 4 bases, with 15 bases separating them. CDR1 and CDR2 (germline): MNHEY, SVGAGI. The CDR3 has 14 amino acids. In DNA form, the CDR3 reads TGTGCCAGCAGCCAGACACAAGGGGGCTATGGCTACACCTTC. Encoded protein: CASSQTQGGYGYTF.

Only one count was recorded for this clone. V gene TRBV7-2 combines with J gene TRBJ2-5; D gene ambiguous. Trimming pared 5 bases from V and 10 bases from J, leaving 14 bases between. Germline V gives CDR1 SGHTA, CDR2 FQGNSA. The CDR3 spans 12 residues. The CDR3 bases are TGTGCCAGCAGCCCACCCGGAGCCGGCCAGTACTTC. Its translation: CASSPPGAGQYF. The whole variable domain, filled in from reference TRBV7-2 and TRBJ2-5, reads GAGVSQSPSNKVTEKGKDVELRCDPISGHTALYWYRQSLGQGLEFLIYFQGNSAPDKSGLPSDRFSAERTGGSVSTLTIQRTQQEDSAVYLCASSPPGAGQYFGPGTRLLVL.

The CDR3 sequence is CASSTTVGSNQPQHF. Written as DNA, the CDR3 is TGTGCCAGCAGCACGACAGTAGGGAGCAATCAGCCCCAGCATTTT. The V call is TRBV27, the J call TRBJ1-5, with D maybe TRBD1 (5 bases). Germline V gene sequence: CDR1 MNHEY, CDR2 SMNVEV (reference sequence). This CDR3 has 15 residues. V gave up 6 bases and J gave up 1 base, with 13 bases separating them.

The chain links TRBV30 to TRBJ2-3, with 9 bases lining up with TRBD2. The V gene end was trimmed by 2 bases and the J gene end by 2 bases; junction bases not matched to a gene: 8. CDR1 and CDR2 (germline): GTSNPN, SVGIG (reference sequence). The CDR3 runs to 16 residues. CDR3 amino acids: CAWSPTRLAATDTQYF. CDR3 nucleotides: TGTGCCTGGAGTCCGACTAGACTAGCGGCCACAGATACGCAGTATTTT.

The V call is TRBV10-3, the J call TRBJ1-5; tentative D call: TRBD1 (5 bases). The germline V gene encodes CDR1 ENHRY and CDR2 SYGVKD. This CDR3 has 13 amino acids. Trimming cost V 8 bases and J 7 bases, with 15 bases left between them. CDR3 sequence reads: CAIGDNTGQPQHF. CDR3 sequence (DNA): TGTGCCATCGGCGATAACACAGGCCAGCCCCAGCATTTT.

The chain is built from TRBV28 and TRBJ1-6, with TRBD1 as a possible D gene (5 bases). The germline CDR1 and CDR2 sequences are MDHEN and SYDVKM. This CDR3 is 15 amino acids long. Trimming left V 2 bases short and J 8 bases short, with 13 bases between. The CDR3 DNA reads TGTGCCAGCAGTTTAACGGGCCAAGGGGATTCACCCCTCCACTTT. It encodes CASSLTGQGDSPLHF.

This CDR3 is CASSRENYEQYF. CDR3 coding DNA: TGTGCCAGCAGCCGAGAGAACTACGAGCAGTACTTC. This chain connects TRBV7-9 to TRBJ2-7; D is undetermined. This CDR3 is built from 12 residues. Trimming cost V 5 bases and J 3 bases, with 8 bases left between them. Per germline, CDR1 SEHNR and CDR2 FQNEAQ (reference sequence).

The J gene is TRBJ1-5, the V gene TRBV6-5, with a tentative D call TRBD1 (5 bases). Germline CDR1 and CDR2: MNHEY and SVGAGI. V was pared by 5 bases and J by 5 bases, with 16 bases between. There are 15 residues in the CDR3. The CDR3 region is CASSTTWGGDQPQHF. For the CDR3, the DNA is TGTGCCAGCAGTACCACGTGGGGGGGAGATCAGCCCCAGCATTTT.

This clone turned up a few times. The chain uses TRBV18 and TRBJ1-1; possibly TRBD1 for D (6 bases). Trimming removed 3 bases from V and 8 bases from J, with 7 bases in between. Germline CDR1 KGHSH, CDR2 LQKENI. CDR3 length equals 11 residues. The CDR3 DNA follows: TGTGCCAGCTCACCCGGGACAGAAGCTTTCTTT. Its protein is CASSPGTEAFF.